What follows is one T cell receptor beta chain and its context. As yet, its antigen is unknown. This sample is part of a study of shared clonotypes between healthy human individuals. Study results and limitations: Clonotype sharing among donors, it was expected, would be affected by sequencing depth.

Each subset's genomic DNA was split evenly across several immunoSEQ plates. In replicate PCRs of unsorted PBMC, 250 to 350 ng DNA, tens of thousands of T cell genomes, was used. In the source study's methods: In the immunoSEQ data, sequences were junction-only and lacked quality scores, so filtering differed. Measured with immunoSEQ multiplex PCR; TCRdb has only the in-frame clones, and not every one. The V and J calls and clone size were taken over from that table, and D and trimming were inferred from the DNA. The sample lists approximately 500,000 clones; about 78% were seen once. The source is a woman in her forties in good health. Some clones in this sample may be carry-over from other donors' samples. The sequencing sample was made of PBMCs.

Here the CDR3 DNA reads TGTGCCAGCAGCTTGGAACAGGGGAGCACAGATACGCAGTATTTT. Translated: CASSLEQGSTDTQYF. This chain uses TRBV5-5 with TRBJ2-3; 7 bases match TRBD1. The germline CDR1 and CDR2 sequences are SGHKS and YYEKEE (reference sequence). This CDR3 has 15 amino acids. V lost 0 bases to trimming and J lost 0 bases; unmatched junction nucleotides: 1.